This record looks at one T cell receptor (beta chain) sequence and its context. Its matching antigen is unknown. The sample belongs to a study of OX40 agonist ivuxolimab in advanced cancers. Whole-study results and caveats: Partial responders treated at 0.1-3.0 mg/kg exhibited clonal expansion among the lowest measured.

Assay used: immunoSEQ multiplex PCR; TCRdb lists only in-frame clones, some missing. The sample records some 34,000 clones, 78% being singletons. Between the trimmed V and J ends, which lost 2 bases and 7 bases, there was a span of 17 bases. In germline, CDR1 is MNHEY, CDR2 SMNVEV (reference sequence). The CDR3 is 16 amino acids. Material: CD4+ or CD8+ T cells sorted from blood, obtained in a trial of the OX40 agonist ivuxolimab. The V and J genes are TRBV27 and TRBJ2-2; D remains unclear. The receptor comes from an adult with an advanced solid tumor such as melanoma, head and neck, liver or kidney cancer. This CDR3 is CASSLQRPAVYGELFF. DNA of the CDR3: TGTGCCAGCAGTTTACAACGACCCGCGGTCTACGGGGAGCTGTTTTTT.